In this sample, the clone carrying this T cell receptor (beta chain) turned up many times. The entry originates in a study of early T cells in non-severe SARS-CoV-2 infection. TCRdb redid the calling of the 5' RACE reads with MiXCR, one entry per CDR3 protein. Among roughly 71,000 distinct CDR3 sequences, about 13% were seen once, and the ten largest hold approximately 5.5%. Germline V gene sequence: CDR1 GTSNPN, CDR2 SVGIG (reference sequence). V was cut by 6 bases and J by 8 bases, with 8 bases left in between. The CDR3 is 10 amino acids. The chain employs TRBV30 and TRBJ2-1, with D uncertain. The sample was whole blood. This TCR was sampled from an adult who was a healthcare worker with PCR-confirmed SARS-CoV-2 infection or an uninfected control (not recorded which). The chain's CDR3 is CACPQYEQFF. CDR3 bases: TGTGCCTGCCCCCAGTATGAGCAGTTCTTC.